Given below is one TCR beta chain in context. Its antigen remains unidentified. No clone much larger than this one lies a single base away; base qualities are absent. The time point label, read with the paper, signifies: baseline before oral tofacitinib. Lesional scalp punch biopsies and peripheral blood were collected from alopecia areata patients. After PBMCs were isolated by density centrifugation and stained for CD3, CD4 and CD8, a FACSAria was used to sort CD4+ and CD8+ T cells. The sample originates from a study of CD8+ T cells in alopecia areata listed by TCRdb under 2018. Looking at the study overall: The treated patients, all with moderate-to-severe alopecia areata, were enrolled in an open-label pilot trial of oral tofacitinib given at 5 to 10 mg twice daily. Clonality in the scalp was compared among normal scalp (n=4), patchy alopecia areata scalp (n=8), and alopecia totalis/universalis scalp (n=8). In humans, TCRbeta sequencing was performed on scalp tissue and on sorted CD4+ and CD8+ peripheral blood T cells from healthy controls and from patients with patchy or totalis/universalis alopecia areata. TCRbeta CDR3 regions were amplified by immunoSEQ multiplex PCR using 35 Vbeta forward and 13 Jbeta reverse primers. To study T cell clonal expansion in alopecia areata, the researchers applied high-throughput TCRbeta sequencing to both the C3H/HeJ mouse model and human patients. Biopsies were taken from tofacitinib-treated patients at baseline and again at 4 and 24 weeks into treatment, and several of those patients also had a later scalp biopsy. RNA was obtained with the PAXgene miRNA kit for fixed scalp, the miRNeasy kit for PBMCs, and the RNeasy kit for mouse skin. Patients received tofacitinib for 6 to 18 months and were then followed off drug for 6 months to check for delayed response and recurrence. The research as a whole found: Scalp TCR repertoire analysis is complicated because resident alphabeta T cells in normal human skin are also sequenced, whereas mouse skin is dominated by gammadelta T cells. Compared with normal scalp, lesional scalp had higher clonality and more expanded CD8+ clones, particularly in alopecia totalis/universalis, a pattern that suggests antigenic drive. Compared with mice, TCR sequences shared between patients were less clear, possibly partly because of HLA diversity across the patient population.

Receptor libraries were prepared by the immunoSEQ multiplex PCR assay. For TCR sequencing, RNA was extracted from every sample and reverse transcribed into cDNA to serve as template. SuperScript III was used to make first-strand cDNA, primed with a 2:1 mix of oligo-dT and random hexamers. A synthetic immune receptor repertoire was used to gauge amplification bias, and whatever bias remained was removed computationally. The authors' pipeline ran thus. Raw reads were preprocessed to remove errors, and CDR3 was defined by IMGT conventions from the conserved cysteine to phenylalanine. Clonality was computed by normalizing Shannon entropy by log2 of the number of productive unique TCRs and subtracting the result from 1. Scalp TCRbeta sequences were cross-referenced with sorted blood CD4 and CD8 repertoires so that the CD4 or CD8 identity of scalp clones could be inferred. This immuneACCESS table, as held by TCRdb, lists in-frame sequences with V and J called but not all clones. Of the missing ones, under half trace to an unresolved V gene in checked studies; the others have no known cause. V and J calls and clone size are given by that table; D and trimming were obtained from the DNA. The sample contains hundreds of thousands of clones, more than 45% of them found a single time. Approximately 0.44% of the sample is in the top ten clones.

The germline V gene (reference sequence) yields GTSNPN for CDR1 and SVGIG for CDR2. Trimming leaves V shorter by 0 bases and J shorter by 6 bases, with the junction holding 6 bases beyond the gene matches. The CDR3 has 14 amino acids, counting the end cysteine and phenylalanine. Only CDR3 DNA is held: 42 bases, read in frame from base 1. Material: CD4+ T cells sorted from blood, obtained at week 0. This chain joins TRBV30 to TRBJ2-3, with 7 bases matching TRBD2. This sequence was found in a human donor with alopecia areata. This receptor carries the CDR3 CAWSVSYSGDTQYF. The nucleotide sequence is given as TGTGCCTGGAGTGTATCGTATAGCGGGGATACGCAGTATTTT.